A single sample is the source of the 3 T cell receptor beta chains below, sequenced in a study of blood T cell repertoires in COVID-19. Generated by immunoSEQ multiplex PCR, the TCRdb table keeps only in-frame clones and is missing some. The sample includes fewer than 200,000 clones, around four fifths of them seen just once. The material sequenced was peripheral blood. The receptors come from a man between 65 and 85 years old with active or convalescent COVID-19.

This chain links TRBV19 with TRBJ1-5; 12 nucleotides agree with TRBD1. Germline assignment: CDR1 LNHDA and CDR2 SQIVND (reference sequence). The V segment lost 3 bases and the J segment 2 bases; nucleotides outside the gene matches: 8. The CDR3 loop spans 18 amino acids. CDR3 amino acids: CASSIRGQGARGNQPQHF. The CDR3 bases are TGTGCCAGTAGTATCCGGGGACAGGGGGCGAGGGGCAATCAGCCCCAGCATTTT.

The chain is built from TRBV6-5 and TRBJ2-7, with 7 bases lining up with TRBD2. V was clipped by 8 bases and J by 3 bases; unmatched bases: 10. This CDR3 contains 14 residues. The germline gives CDR1 MNHEY, CDR2 SVGAGI. The DNA for the CDR3 is TGTGCCAGCGGCCGACGGGAGCGGGACTACGAGCAGTACTTC. It codes for CASGRRERDYEQYF.

The rearrangement links TRBV2 to TRBJ1-2; 11 bases map to TRBD1. J was trimmed by 6 bases and V by 2 bases; bases with no gene match: 5. The germline gives CDR1 SNHLY, CDR2 FYNNEI. The CDR3 loop spans 15 amino acids. CDR3 in amino acids: CASSESRTGGHGYTF. The CDR3 nucleotides read TGTGCCAGCAGTGAATCCCGGACAGGGGGCCATGGCTACACCTTC.